The entry below gives a single T cell receptor beta chain sequence along with its context. The CDR3 sequence is 16 residues long. Germline V CDR1 and CDR2: SEHNR, FQNEAQ (reference sequence). V lost 4 bases, J lost 5 bases, and 20 bases lay in between. The sample comes from a study of identifying expanded T cells in peripheral blood. TCRdb's table, derived via immunoSEQ multiplex PCR, lists solely in-frame clones and lacks some. The repertoire holds about 94,000 clones, with nearly 90% as singletons. This receptor was obtained from a person aged 18 to 70 in good health. The chain couples TRBV7-9 to TRBJ2-5, with a possible D match to TRBD2 (6 bases). Material for sequencing was blood. The CDR3: CASSSSSAGTKETQYF. The CDR3, as DNA: TGTGCCAGCAGCTCCTCTAGCGCGGGTACGAAGGAGACCCAGTACTTC. The complete variable domain, with remaining parts taken from reference TRBV7-9 and TRBJ2-5, reads DTGVSQNPRHKITKRGQNVTFRCDPISEHNRLYWYRQTLGQGPEFLTYFQNEAQLEKSRLLSDRFSAERPKGSFSTLEIQRTEQGDSAMYLCASSSSSAGTKETQYFGPGTRLLVL.